These T cell receptor beta chains were read from a single sample in a study of identifying expanded T cells in peripheral blood. Assay: immunoSEQ multiplex PCR; the TCRdb copy retains only in-frame clones and omits some. The table records around 63,000 clones, approximately 87% of them present only once. The material sequenced was blood. The receptors originated from a person aged 18 to 70 in good health. The conserved cysteine and the conserved F or W are not part of the CDR3 here.

ASSLARTGYEKLF | TRBJ1-4 | TRBV7-8
ASSRTPQETQY | TRBJ2-5 | TRBV5-1
ASSEVRTSPMKETQY | TRBJ2-5 | TRBV6-1
ASSLESTYNEQF | TRBJ2-1 | TRBV11-2
ASSRNNYEQY | TRBJ2-7 | TRBV28
SVEVRQGPDTQY | TRBJ2-3 | TRBV29-1
ASSQGLAGVSYNEQF | TRBJ2-1 | TRBV4-1
ASSSYAYRAHGYT | TRBJ1-2 | TRBV5-6
ASSLGMNTEAF | TRBJ1-1 | TRBV7-2
ASSYSQGVTYEQY | TRBJ2-7 | TRBV6-5
ASSYSNSNQPQH | TRBJ1-5 | TRBV27
ASSVGAGGNYEQY | TRBJ2-7 | TRBV9
ALKANTEAF | TRBJ1-1 | TRBV30
AWSVRGGVLDEQY | TRBJ2-7 | TRBV30
ASRQGAGETQY | TRBJ2-5 | TRBV6-1
ASSLSRLVATGELF | TRBJ2-2 | TRBV7-9
ASSLSPGQNTYNEQF | TRBJ2-1 | TRBV4-1
SVGGQGISTDTQY | TRBJ2-3 | TRBV29-1
ASSSAGGTDTQY | TRBJ2-3 | TRBV27
SADRGLETQY | TRBJ2-5 | TRBV29-1
ASSGGLSGVSYEQY | TRBJ2-7 | TRBV10-1
ASSYAGEGPRKQY | TRBJ2-7 | TRBV6-6
ASSSDLLGGSTDTQY | TRBJ2-3 | TRBV7-8
ASSLGQGLNEKLF | TRBJ1-4 | TRBV5-4
ASSDRDNSPLH | TRBJ1-6 | TRBV6-4
ASQNGLAGVLTDTQY | TRBJ2-3 | TRBV4-1
ASSFSRLGEKLF | TRBJ1-4 | TRBV7-8
ASSSAGTSGTYNEQF | TRBJ2-1 | TRBV7-3
ASSLGIITGAGGYT | TRBJ1-2 | TRBV5-6
ASSVDRVAEAF | TRBJ1-1 | TRBV5-4
ASSGGGAHEQF | TRBJ2-1 | TRBV5-4
ASSEAGVMNTEAF | TRBJ1-1 | TRBV5-1
ASSSQESSYEQY | TRBJ2-7 | TRBV11-2
ASWGGTARGEQY | TRBJ2-7 | TRBV28
ASSSGTSGSPGQF | TRBJ2-1 | TRBV11-3
ASVPMWGNEQF | TRBJ2-1 | TRBV12-5
AHASGQGVVGELF | TRBJ2-2 | TRBV28
ASGFMTGYTGELF | TRBJ2-2 | TRBV12-5
ASSFPQGNNYEQY | TRBJ2-7 | TRBV28
ASSVEGSLGYNEQF | TRBJ2-1 | TRBV7-3
ASSHSPSRAPHNSPLH | TRBJ1-6 | TRBV7-8
ASTPAGGHVDTQY | TRBJ2-3 | TRBV6-1
ASSEGRGHTDTQY | TRBJ2-3 | TRBV10-1
ASSSPLSGQSPTQPQH | TRBJ1-5 | TRBV28
ASRRQGNQPQH | TRBJ1-5 | TRBV6-6